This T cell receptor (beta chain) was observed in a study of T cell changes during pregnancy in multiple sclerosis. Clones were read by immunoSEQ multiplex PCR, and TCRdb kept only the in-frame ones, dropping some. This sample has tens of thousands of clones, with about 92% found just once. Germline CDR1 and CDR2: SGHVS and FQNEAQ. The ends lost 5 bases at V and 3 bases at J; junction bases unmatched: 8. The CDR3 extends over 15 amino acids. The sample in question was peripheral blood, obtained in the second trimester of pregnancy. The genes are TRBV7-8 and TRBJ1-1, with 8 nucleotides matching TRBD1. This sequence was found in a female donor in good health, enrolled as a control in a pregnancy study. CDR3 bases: TGTGCCAGCAGCCCGCGACAGGGGCGGGACACTGAAGCTTTCTTT. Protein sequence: CASSPRQGRDTEAFF.